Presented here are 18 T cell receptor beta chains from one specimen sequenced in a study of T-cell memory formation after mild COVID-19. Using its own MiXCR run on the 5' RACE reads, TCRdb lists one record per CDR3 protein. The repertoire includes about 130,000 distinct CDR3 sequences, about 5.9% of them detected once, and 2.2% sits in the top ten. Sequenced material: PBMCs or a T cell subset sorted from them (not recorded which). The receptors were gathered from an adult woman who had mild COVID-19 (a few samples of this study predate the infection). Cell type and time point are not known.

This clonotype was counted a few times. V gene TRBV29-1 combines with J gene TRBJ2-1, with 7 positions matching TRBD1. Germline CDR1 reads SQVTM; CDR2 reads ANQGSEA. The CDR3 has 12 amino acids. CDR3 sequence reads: CGSGTANNEQFF. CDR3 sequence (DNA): TGCGGCTCCGGGACAGCGAACAATGAGCAGTTCTTC.

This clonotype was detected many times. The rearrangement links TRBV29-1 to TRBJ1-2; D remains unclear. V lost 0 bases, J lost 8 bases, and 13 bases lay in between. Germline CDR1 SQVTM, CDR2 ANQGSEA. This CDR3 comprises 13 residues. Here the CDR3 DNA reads TGCAGCGTTGAAGAGTGGACTTCTGGAGGCTACACCTTC. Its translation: CSVEEWTSGGYTF.

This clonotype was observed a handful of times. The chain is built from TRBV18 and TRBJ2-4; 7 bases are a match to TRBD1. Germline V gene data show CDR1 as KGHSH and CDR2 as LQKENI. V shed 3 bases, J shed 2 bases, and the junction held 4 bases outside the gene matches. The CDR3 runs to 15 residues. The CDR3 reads CASSPGTDPKNIQYF. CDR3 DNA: TGTGCCAGCTCACCCGGGACAGACCCCAAAAACATTCAGTACTTC.

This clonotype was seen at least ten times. This chain's CDR3 is CASSFASSIQYF. The CDR3 DNA reads TGTGCCAGCAGTTTTGCGTCGAGCATTCAGTACTTC. The genes are TRBV12-3 or TRBV12-4 and TRBJ2-4; D is unresolved. Deletions cut 3 bases from V and 9 bases from J, with 9 bases between. This CDR3 contains 12 residues.

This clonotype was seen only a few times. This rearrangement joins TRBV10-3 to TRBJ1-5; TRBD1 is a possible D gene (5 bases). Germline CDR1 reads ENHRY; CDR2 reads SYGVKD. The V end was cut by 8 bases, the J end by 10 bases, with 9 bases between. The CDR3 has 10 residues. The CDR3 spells CAISRGPQHF. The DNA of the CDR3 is TGTGCCATCTCTCGGGGCCCCCAGCATTTT.

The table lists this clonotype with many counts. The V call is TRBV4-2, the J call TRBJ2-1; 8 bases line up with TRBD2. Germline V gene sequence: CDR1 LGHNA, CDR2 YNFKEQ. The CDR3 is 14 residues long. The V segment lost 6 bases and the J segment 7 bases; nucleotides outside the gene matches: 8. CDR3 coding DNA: TGTGCCAGCAGTTTAGTGGCGGGAGGAAATGAGCAGTTCTTC. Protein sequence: CASSLVAGGNEQFF.

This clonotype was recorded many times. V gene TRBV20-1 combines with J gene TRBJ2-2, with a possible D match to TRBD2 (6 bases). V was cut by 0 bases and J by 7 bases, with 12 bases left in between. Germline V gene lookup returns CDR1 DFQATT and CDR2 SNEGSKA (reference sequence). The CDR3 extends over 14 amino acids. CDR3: CSARDRTKVGELFF. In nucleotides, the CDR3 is TGCAGTGCTAGAGACCGGACTAAGGTCGGGGAGCTGTTTTTT.

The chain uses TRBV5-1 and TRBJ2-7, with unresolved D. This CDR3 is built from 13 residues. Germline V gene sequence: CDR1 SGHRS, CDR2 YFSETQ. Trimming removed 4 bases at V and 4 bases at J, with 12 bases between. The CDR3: CASSGREVYEQYF. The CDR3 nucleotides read TGCGCCAGCAGCGGCAGAGAGGTATACGAGCAGTACTTC.

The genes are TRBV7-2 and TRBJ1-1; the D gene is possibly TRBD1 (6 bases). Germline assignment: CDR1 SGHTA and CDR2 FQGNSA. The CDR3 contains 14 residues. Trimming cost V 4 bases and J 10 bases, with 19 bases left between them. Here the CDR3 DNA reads TGTGCCAGCAGCTCCCGCAAGGGGGAACGGCTAGCTTTCTTT. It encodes CASSSRKGERLAFF.

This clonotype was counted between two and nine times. The CDR3 spells CASSIDPGSGGEKLFF. Written as DNA, the CDR3 is TGTGCCAGTAGTATAGACCCCGGATCTGGGGGTGAAAAACTGTTTTTT. The genes are TRBV19 and TRBJ1-4; possible D gene TRBD1, 5 bases. CDR3 length: 16 residues. The germline CDR1 and CDR2 sequences are LNHDA and SQIVND (reference sequence). V lost 0 bases to trimming and J lost 7 bases, with 15 bases between them. Together with reference TRBV19 and TRBJ1-4, the CDR3 gives the full variable domain: DGGITQSPKYLFRKEGQNVTLSCEQNLNHDAMYWYRQDPGQGLRLIYYSQIVNDFQKGDIAEGYSVSREKKESFPLTVTSAQKNPTAFYLCASSIDPGSGGEKLFFGSGTQLSVL.

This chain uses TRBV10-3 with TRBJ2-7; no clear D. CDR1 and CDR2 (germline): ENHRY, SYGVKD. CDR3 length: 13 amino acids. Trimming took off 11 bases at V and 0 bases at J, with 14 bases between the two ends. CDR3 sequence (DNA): TGTGCCCTTCCGGGCCAAAGCTCCTACGAGCAGTACTTC. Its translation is CALPGQSSYEQYF.

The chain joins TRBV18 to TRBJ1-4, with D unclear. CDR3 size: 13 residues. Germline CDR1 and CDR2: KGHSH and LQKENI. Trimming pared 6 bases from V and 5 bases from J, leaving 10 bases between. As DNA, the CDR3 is TGTGCCAGCTCCCCCTCGGAAAATGAAAAACTGTTTTTT. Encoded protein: CASSPSENEKLFF.

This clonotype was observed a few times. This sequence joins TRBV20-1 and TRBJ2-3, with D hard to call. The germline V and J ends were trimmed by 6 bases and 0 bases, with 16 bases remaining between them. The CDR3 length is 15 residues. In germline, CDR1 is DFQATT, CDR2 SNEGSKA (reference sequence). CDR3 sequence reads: CSALAASSSTDTQYF. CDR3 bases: TGCAGTGCCCTGGCAGCGAGCTCTAGCACAGATACGCAGTATTTT.

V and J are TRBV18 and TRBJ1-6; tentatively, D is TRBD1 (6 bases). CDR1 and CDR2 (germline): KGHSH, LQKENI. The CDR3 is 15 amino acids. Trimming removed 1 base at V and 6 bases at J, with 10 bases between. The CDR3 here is CASSPQGQSNSPLHF. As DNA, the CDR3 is TGTGCCAGCTCACCACAAGGACAGAGTAATTCACCCCTCCACTTT.

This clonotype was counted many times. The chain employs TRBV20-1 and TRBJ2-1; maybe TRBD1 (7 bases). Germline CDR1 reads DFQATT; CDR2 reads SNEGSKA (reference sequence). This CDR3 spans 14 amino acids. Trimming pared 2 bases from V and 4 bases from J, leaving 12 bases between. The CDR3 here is CSARKTGRYNEQFF. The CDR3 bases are TGCAGTGCTAGAAAGACAGGGAGGTACAATGAGCAGTTCTTC.

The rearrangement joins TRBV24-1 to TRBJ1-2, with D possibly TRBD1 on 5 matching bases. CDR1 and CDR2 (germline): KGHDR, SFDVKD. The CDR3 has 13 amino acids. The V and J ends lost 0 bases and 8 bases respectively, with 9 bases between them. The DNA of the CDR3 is TGTGCCACCAGTGATTTGCAGAGGACAGGCTACACCTTC. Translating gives CATSDLQRTGYTF.

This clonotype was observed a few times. CDR3 in amino acids: CASRIWDADTQYF. The DNA for the CDR3 is TGTGCCAGCAGGATTTGGGATGCAGATACGCAGTATTTT. The chain employs TRBV12-3 or TRBV12-4 and TRBJ2-3; D call uncertain. V was trimmed by 6 bases and J by 4 bases, leaving 11 bases between them. This CDR3 spans 13 amino acids.

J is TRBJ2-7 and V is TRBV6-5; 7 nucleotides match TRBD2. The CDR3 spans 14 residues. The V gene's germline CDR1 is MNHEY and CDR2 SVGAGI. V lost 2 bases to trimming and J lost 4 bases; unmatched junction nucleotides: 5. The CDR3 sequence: CASSYDGGRYEQYF. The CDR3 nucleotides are TGTGCCAGCAGTTACGACGGGGGGAGGTACGAGCAGTACTTC.